These T cell receptor beta chains were read from a single sample in a study of CD8 T cells in Susac syndrome. TCRdb used MiXCR to reprocess the immunoSEQ multiplex PCR reads, holding one entry per CDR3 protein. Among 180,000 or so distinct CDR3 sequences, around 94% were seen once, and the ten largest hold 0.099%. Source material: CD4+ T cells from PBMCs. The source is a human donor with Susac syndrome. The CDR3 runs from the conserved cysteine through the conserved F or W. Fields, in order: V gene, J gene, clone size, D gene, CDR3 DNA, CDR3 protein. D genes are given only for firm matches. Expanded clones are given a class, and other clones once, few, many or no size at all.

>TRBV20-1|TRBJ2-3|.|TRBD2
TGCAGTGCTCTGACCGGACTAGCGGGAGCGGGGACAGATACGCAGTATTTT
CSALTGLAGAGTDTQYF
>TRBV4-1|TRBJ2-1|.|TRBD2
TGCGCCAGCAGCCAAGAAAAAGGGACTAGCGGACACAATGAGCAGTTCTTC
CASSQEKGTSGHNEQFF
>TRBV29-1|TRBJ1-4|.|.
TGCAGCGTTGAGGTATCCCCAACTAATGAAAAACTGTTTTTT
CSVEVSPTNEKLFF
>TRBV29-1|TRBJ1-2|.|TRBD1
TGCAGCGTTGAAAGACAGGGGCGTCATGGCTACACCTTC
CSVERQGRHGYTF
>TRBV20-1|TRBJ2-3|.|.
TGCAGTGCTAGGGCACCGGGCCCTAAAGCGAATACGCAGTATTTT
CSARAPGPKANTQYF
>TRBV11-2|TRBJ2-5|.|.
TGTGCCAGCAGCGCCCCCCGGGAAGGGAACCTTGAGTACTTC
CASSAPREGNLEYF
>TRBV5-1|TRBJ1-1|.|.
TGCGCCAGCAGCTTGGACATCTCATCGAACACTGAAGCTTTCTTT
CASSLDISSNTEAFF
>TRBV19|TRBJ2-3|.|TRBD2
TGTGCCAGTAGTATAGGGCCCGGGAGGGCAGATACGCAGTATTTT
CASSIGPGRADTQYF
>TRBV20-1|TRBJ2-1|.|.
TGCAGTGCATTTCCGAGGGGGGATTACAATGAGCAGTTCTTC
CSAFPRGDYNEQFF
>TRBV14|TRBJ2-4|.|.
TGTGCCAGCAGCCCCGCAGGTAGGGCCGTCGGCATTCAGTACTTC
CASSPAGRAVGIQYF
>TRBV28|TRBJ2-1|.|.
TGTGCCAGCGTGAGCTCCTACAATGAGCAGTTCTTC
CASVSSYNEQFF
>TRBV4-1|TRBJ2-6|.|.
TGCGCCAGCAGCCCCCATGGACGGTCTGGGGCCAACGTCCTGACTTTC
CASSPHGRSGANVLTF
>TRBV30|TRBJ1-1|.|.
TGTGCCTGGGGTCGACGGACTGAAGCTTTCTTT
CAWGRRTEAFF
>TRBV18|TRBJ1-1|.|.
TGTGCCAGCTCAGCGGGACCTCGAGAGACTGAAGCTTTCTTT
CASSAGPRETEAFF
>TRBV19|TRBJ2-2|.|.
TGTGCCAGCAAACAGGGTTACGGCACCGGGGAGCTGTTTTTT
CASKQGYGTGELFF
>TRBV28|TRBJ2-2|.|.
TGTGCCAGCAGTTTCCCCAGCGCCGGGGAGCTGTTTTTT
CASSFPSAGELFF
>TRBV5-4|TRBJ2-7|.|TRBD2
TGTGCCAGCAGCTTGGGTGGGAGGGTAGGGCGCGAGCAGTACTTC
CASSLGGRVGREQYF
>TRBV5-1|TRBJ2-6|.|.
TGCGCCAGCAGCCCGAGGACAGTTGGTGGGGCCAACGTCCTGACTTTC
CASSPRTVGGANVLTF
>TRBV30|TRBJ2-1|.|TRBD2
TGTGCCTGGAGTTGGGGGGGGTATGAGCAGTTCTTC
CAWSWGGYEQFF
>TRBV12-5|TRBJ2-7|.|.
TGTGCTAGTGGCTCTAGGCGGGCCGAGCAGTACTTC
CASGSRRAEQYF
>TRBV7-2|TRBJ2-1|.|.
TGTGCCAGCAGCCCTCGGGTGGGGAATGAGCAGTTCTTC
CASSPRVGNEQFF
>TRBV5-6|TRBJ1-3|.|.
TGTGCCAGCAGCTTGGAGGTCTACCCCTCTGGAAACACCATATATTTT
CASSLEVYPSGNTIYF
>TRBV4-2|TRBJ2-2|once|.
TGTGCCAGCTCGGCGGGTCTCGCGAACACCGGGGAGCTGTTTTTT
CASSAGLANTGELFF
>TRBV20-1|TRBJ2-7|.|.
TGCAGTGCCGAGGGACCTTCCTACGAGCAGTACTTC
CSAEGPSYEQYF
>TRBV7-9|TRBJ2-1|once|.
TGTGCCAGCAGATTAGAATTCCATGAGCAGTTCTTC
CASRLEFHEQFF
>TRBV18|TRBJ2-3|few|.
TGTGCCAGCTCGCCCCCCAGCACAGATACGCAGTATTTT
CASSPPSTDTQYF
>TRBV7-2|TRBJ2-1|.|TRBD2
TGTGCCAGCAGCCGAGGACTAGCAGAAAACAATGAGCAGTTCTTC
CASSRGLAENNEQFF
>TRBV7-9|TRBJ1-2|.|.
TGTGCCAGCAGCTCGAGGACGAGGGGCTATGGCTACACCTTC
CASSSRTRGYGYTF
>TRBV28|TRBJ2-7|.|.
TGTGCCAGCACCCAGACAGGACCCTACGAGCAGTACTTC
CASTQTGPYEQYF